These T cell receptor beta chains were read from a single sample in a study of T cells in narcolepsy. Libraries were prepared by immunoSEQ multiplex PCR; TCRdb keeps only in-frame clonotypes and omits some of them. Here the sample spans tens of thousands of clones, approximately 78% being singletons. Source material: CD45RA- memory CD4+ T cells from PBMCs. The receptor source for this set is a human donor with narcolepsy. CDR3s include the opening cysteine and the closing phenylalanine or tryptophan. The D gene is left open where the match is weak. Expanded clones are given a class, and other clones once, few, many or no size at all.

J gene	clone size	D gene	V gene	CDR3 protein	CDR3 DNA
TRBJ2-1	.	.	TRBV5-1	CASSSGYNEQFF	TGCGCCAGCAGCTCAGGCTACAATGAGCAGTTCTTC
TRBJ1-2	.	TRBD1	TRBV10-3	CATRQGLANYGYTF	TGTGCCACACGACAGGGCTTAGCTAACTATGGCTACACCTTC
TRBJ2-7	few	TRBD1	TRBV30	CAWSPKDRIAYEQYF	TGTGCCTGGAGTCCCAAGGACAGGATAGCATACGAGCAGTACTTC
TRBJ2-6	.	.	TRBV10-3	CATYPGPSSGANVLTF	TGTGCCACCTACCCGGGACCCTCCTCTGGGGCCAACGTCCTGACTTTC
TRBJ2-5	once	TRBD2	TRBV5-6	CASSTGDYKETQYF	TGTGCCAGCAGCACGGGGGACTACAAAGAGACCCAGTACTTC
TRBJ1-5	.	.	TRBV4-3	CASSQVSGRPQHF	TGCGCCAGCAGCCAAGTCTCCGGGAGGCCTCAGCATTTT
TRBJ2-3	.	TRBD2	TRBV9	CASSVRGGAGAYTQYF	TGTGCCAGCAGCGTCCGCGGGGGGGCGGGTGCCTATACGCAGTATTTT
TRBJ1-1	.	.	TRBV28	CASSFLVRSEGEAFF	TGTGCCAGCAGTTTTTTAGTTCGGTCAGAGGGTGAAGCTTTCTTT
TRBJ2-3	.	.	TRBV5-1	CASSNGVVSSSATDTQYF	TGCGCCAGCAGCAACGGGGTCGTGAGTTCCTCGGCGACAGATACGCAGTATTTT
TRBJ1-3	few	.	TRBV19	CASSIYGNSGNTIYF	TGTGCCAGTAGTATTTACGGAAACTCTGGAAACACCATATATTTT
TRBJ1-4	.	.	TRBV30	CACWSPGTLREKLFF	TGTGCCTGCTGGAGTCCCGGGACGTTAAGAGAAAAACTGTTTTTT
TRBJ2-3	.	.	TRBV11-2	CASSFSRSTDTQYF	TGTGCCAGCAGCTTTAGCAGAAGCACAGATACGCAGTATTTT
TRBJ2-7	.	.	TRBV4-3	CASSQERVGGEQYF	TGCGCCAGCAGCCAAGAAAGAGTCGGGGGCGAGCAGTACTTC
TRBJ2-5	once	TRBD1	TRBV7-8	CASSRDRGGETQYF	TGTGCCAGCAGTCGGGACAGGGGTGGAGAGACCCAGTACTTC
TRBJ2-3	.	.	TRBV4-3	CASSQDTSPTDTQYF	TGCGCCAGCAGCCAAGATACGTCCCCGACAGATACGCAGTATTTT
TRBJ1-5	.	.	TRBV28	CASSWGWVSLNQPQHF	TGTGCCAGCAGTTGGGGCTGGGTGTCATTAAATCAGCCCCAGCATTTT
TRBJ1-4	.	.	TRBV6-1	CASSDQIGGGEKLFF	TGTGCCAGCAGTGACCAAATTGGAGGGGGTGAAAAACTGTTTTTT
TRBJ1-5	.	.	TRBV5-1	CASSLDGGNQPQHF	TGCGCCAGCAGCTTGGACGGGGGCAATCAGCCCCAGCATTTT
TRBJ2-5	.	TRBD1	TRBV19	CASSIRGLETQYF	TGTGCCAGTAGTATTAGGGGGCTGGAGACCCAGTACTTC
TRBJ2-3	.	.	TRBV28	CASSFNRAADTQYF	TGTGCCAGCAGTTTTAACAGGGCTGCAGATACGCAGTATTTT
TRBJ2-1	.	TRBD2	TRBV28	CAGSIGLREREIAYNEQFF	TGTGCCGGCAGTATTGGGCTAAGAGAGCGGGAGATCGCCTACAATGAGCAGTTCTTC
TRBJ1-1	.	.	TRBV6-1	CASKVGDNTEAFF	TGTGCCAGCAAAGTGGGGGATAACACTGAAGCTTTCTTT
TRBJ1-1	.	.	TRBV5-1	CASSLGGEVGTEAFF	TGCGCCAGCAGTTTGGGAGGAGAGGTAGGGACTGAAGCTTTCTTT
TRBJ2-7	once	.	TRBV27	CASSFRIYEQYF	TGTGCCAGCAGTTTCCGGATCTACGAGCAGTACTTC
TRBJ2-7	.	.	TRBV9	CASSVAPSLYEQYF	TGTGCCAGCAGCGTAGCTCCTAGCCTCTACGAGCAGTACTTC
TRBJ2-3	once	.	TRBV7-9	CASSLASADTQYF	TGTGCCAGCAGCTTAGCATCTGCAGATACGCAGTATTTT